The 30 T cell receptor beta chains reported below all come from one sample, sequenced in a study of molecular identifiers for immune sequencing clone quantification. One entry per CDR3 protein results from TCRdb running MiXCR on the PCR reads. This sample yields about 640,000 distinct CDR3 sequences, of which 15% to 20% are seen a single time; 0.85% belongs to the top ten. Source material: naive CD8+ T cells from blood, with Jurkat cell RNA spiked in. Subset noted: FACS-sorted CD8+CD4-CCR7+CD45RA+ naive T cells. All receptors come from a human donor in good health. Some libraries in this study had Jurkat cell RNA spiked in.

This clonotype has just a few counts. J is TRBJ2-5 and V is TRBV6-2 or TRBV6-3; no clear D gene. The V and J ends lost 7 bases and 1 base respectively, with 10 bases between them. CDR3 length equals 13 residues. Germline V gives CDR1 MNHEY, CDR2 SVGEGT. The CDR3 bases are TGTGCCAGCACCGTTAGGTCCCAAGAGACCCAGTACTTC. Translating it yields CASTVRSQETQYF.

This clonotype was found many times. The V gene is TRBV20-1, the J gene TRBJ2-3, with 7 bases aligning to TRBD1. Germline V lookup: CDR1 DFQATT, CDR2 SNEGSKA (reference sequence). J gave up 1 base and V 1 base, and 5 bases lay outside the gene matches. The CDR3 covers 15 residues. CDR3 residues: CSARGDRERTDTQYF. The DNA for the CDR3 is TGCAGTGCTAGAGGCGACAGGGAGCGCACAGATACGCAGTATTTT.

The sample holds a few counts of this clonotype. DNA for the CDR3: TGTGCCAGCAGTTTCTATCCAGACGGACCCTACGAGCAGTACTTC. This encodes CASSFYPDGPYEQYF. The chain joins TRBV6-5 to TRBJ2-7; no reliable D call. The CDR3 is 15 residues long. The ends were cut back, 4 bases at V and 2 bases at J, with 15 bases in the middle. Germline CDR1 MNHEY, CDR2 SVGAGI.

V and J are TRBV19 and TRBJ2-5; D is unresolved. Germline V gene data show CDR1 as LNHDA and CDR2 as SQIVND (reference sequence). V gave up 8 bases and J gave up 1 base, with 17 bases separating them. CDR3 length: 15 residues. CDR3 region: CASSFRGSFQETQYF. The CDR3 DNA sequence: TGTGCCAGTTCCTTTCGCGGCTCCTTCCAAGAGACCCAGTACTTC.

The chain recombines TRBV19 with TRBJ2-7; 7 bases are shared with TRBD2. Trimming took 9 bases from V and 2 from J; bases not matched to a gene: 7. The CDR3 extends over 13 amino acids. From germline, CDR1 is LNHDA and CDR2 SQIVND (reference sequence). CDR3 nucleotides: TGTGCCAGCCGGGTACGGGGGGCCTACGAGCAGTACTTC. It is translated as CASRVRGAYEQYF.

This clonotype has a handful of counts. The CDR3 is CASSYREFDGANVLTF. The CDR3 bases are TGTGCCAGCAGCTATCGGGAGTTCGATGGGGCCAACGTCCTGACTTTC. The J gene is TRBJ2-6, the V gene TRBV7-9, with D maybe TRBD2 (6 bases). This CDR3 comprises 16 residues. The germline V gene has CDR1 SEHNR and CDR2 FQNEAQ (reference sequence). V was trimmed by 4 bases and J by 3 bases, leaving 13 bases between them.

V usage is TRBV2 and J usage is TRBJ2-2; 7 bases are shared with TRBD1. V trimming: 8 bases; J trimming: 0 bases; junction bases outside the gene matches: 3. The CDR3 covers 14 residues. CDR1 is SNHLY, CDR2 FYNNEI, per germline. CDR3 region: CASWGQPNTGELFF. CDR3 DNA sequence: TGTGCCAGCTGGGGACAGCCGAACACCGGGGAGCTGTTTTTT.

The V gene is TRBV29-1, the J gene TRBJ2-7; TRBD2 is a possible D gene (7 bases). CDR1 and CDR2 from the germline V gene are SQVTM and ANQGSEA. The CDR3 extends over 13 amino acids. Trimming left V 4 bases short and J 3 bases short, with 13 bases between. CDR3 residues: CSVVGGAGYEQYF. CDR3 nucleotides: TGCAGCGTTGTTGGGGGGGCAGGCTACGAGCAGTACTTC.

This clonotype was recorded many times. The V and J genes are TRBV4-3 and TRBJ2-7; the D gene is possibly TRBD2 (6 bases). CDR1 is LGHNA, CDR2 YSLEER, per germline. Trimming pared 5 bases from V and 5 bases from J, leaving 16 bases between. The CDR3 loop spans 14 amino acids. The CDR3 DNA sequence: TGCGCCAGCAGCAAGGCGGGGCAGGGCCACGAGCAGTACTTC. Its protein product is CASSKAGQGHEQYF.

This clonotype was detected ten times or more. Here the CDR3 reads CASSPGTGISDEQYF. The CDR3 DNA sequence: TGCGCCAGCAGCCCAGGGACCGGGATCTCGGACGAGCAGTACTTC. The rearrangement links TRBV5-1 to TRBJ2-7; D could derive from TRBD1 or TRBD2 (5 bases each). Germline V gives CDR1 SGHRS, CDR2 YFSETQ. There are 15 residues in the CDR3. V gave up 4 bases and J gave up 5 bases, with 19 bases separating them.

At least ten counts were recorded for this clonotype. The chain links TRBV4-3 to TRBJ2-5; weak D call: TRBD2 (6 bases). Germline CDR1 LGHNA, CDR2 YSLEER. This CDR3 is 15 amino acids long. Trimming left V 0 bases short and J 1 base short, with 9 bases between. The CDR3 DNA reads TGCGCCAGCAGCCAAGATGCGGGGCTCCAAGAGACCCAGTACTTC. Protein product: CASSQDAGLQETQYF.

This clonotype was counted many times. The chain carries TRBV6-5 and TRBJ1-1; no clear D gene. There are 13 residues in the CDR3. V was shortened by 2 bases and J by 2 bases, with 6 bases between the two germline ends. Germline CDR1 MNHEY, CDR2 SVGAGI. In DNA form, the CDR3 reads TGTGCCAGCAGTTACGGGTCCAACACTGAAGCTTTCTTT. Translating gives CASSYGSNTEAFF.

Ten or more counts support this clonotype. This rearrangement joins TRBV7-9 to TRBJ1-1; 10 nucleotides align to TRBD1. The CDR3 covers 13 residues. V was clipped by 5 bases and J by 8 bases; unmatched bases: 5. Germline-derived CDR1 and CDR2 are SEHNR and FQNEAQ (reference sequence). The CDR3 loop is CASSTTGGVEAFF. The CDR3 coding sequence is TGTGCCAGCAGCACGACAGGGGGCGTCGAAGCTTTCTTT. Full variable domain (outside the CDR3, taken from reference TRBV7-9 and TRBJ1-1): DTGVSQNPRHKITKRGQNVTFRCDPISEHNRLYWYRQTLGQGPEFLTYFQNEAQLEKSRLLSDRFSAERPKGSFSTLEIQRTEQGDSAMYLCASSTTGGVEAFFGQGTRLTVV.

Many counts were recorded for this clonotype. The chain employs TRBV11-2 and TRBJ2-1, with D maybe TRBD1 (5 bases). CDR1 and CDR2 (germline): SGHAT, FQNNGV. The CDR3 loop spans 18 amino acids. Deletions cut 3 bases from V and 0 bases from J, with 18 bases between. The CDR3 spells CASSFGRGRVSSYNEQFF. The DNA of the CDR3 is TGTGCCAGCAGCTTCGGAAGGGGAAGGGTTTCCTCCTACAATGAGCAGTTCTTC.

Points on this clonotype: Given a much more abundant clone one base away, this may be a read error. The final CDR3 position lacks the conserved phenylalanine or tryptophan, pointing to a likely read error. The chain is built from TRBV18 and TRBJ2-7; 10 bases match TRBD1. This CDR3 contains 16 residues. V lost 3 bases to trimming and J lost 7 bases; unmatched junction nucleotides: 12. The germline gives CDR1 KGHSH, CDR2 LQKENI. The CDR3 DNA sequence: TGTGCCAGCTCACCTCCAATCCCAAGGACAGGGGGGGAGCAGTACCTC. Amino acids: CASSPPIPRTGGEQYL.

This clonotype was observed many times. The chain carries TRBV27 and TRBJ2-1; 7 positions agree with TRBD1. The germline V gene has CDR1 MNHEY and CDR2 SMNVEV (reference sequence). With 5 bases clipped from V and 7 bases from J, the junction kept 2 bases outside the gene matches. The CDR3 is 12 residues long. DNA of the CDR3: TGTGCCAGCAGTACAGGGGTAAATGAGCAGTTCTTC. Amino acid sequence: CASSTGVNEQFF.

This clonotype is a singleton in its sample. A much larger clonotype is one base distant, so this may be a read error. The chain couples TRBV28 to TRBJ2-5; D possibly corresponds to TRBD1 (6 bases). Germline CDR1 is MDHEN and CDR2 is SYDVKM. This CDR3 comprises 16 residues. The CDR3: CASSPQTGVYQETRYF. Here the CDR3 DNA reads TGTGCCAGCAGCCCCCAGACAGGAGTCTACCAAGAGACCCGGTACTTC. Together with reference TRBV28 and TRBJ2-5, the CDR3 gives the full variable domain: DVKVTQSSRYLVKRTGEKVFLECVQDMDHENMFWYRQDPGLGLRLIYFSYDVKMKEKGDIPEGYSVSREKKERFSLILESASTNQTSMYLCASSPQTGVYQETRYFGPGTRLLVL.

This clonotype was observed many times. The chain joins TRBV7-9 to TRBJ2-7, with D hard to call. CDR1 SEHNR and CDR2 FQNEAQ come from the germline V gene (reference sequence). The CDR3 totals 13 residues. Trimming removed 4 bases at V and 4 bases at J, with 11 bases between. The CDR3 DNA sequence: TGTGCCAGCAGCTCCCCCCATTTTTACGAGCAGTACTTC. Residues: CASSSPHFYEQYF.

A word on this clonotype: The CDR3 does not end in the conserved phenylalanine or tryptophan, so this is likely a read error. The chain carries TRBV7-9 and TRBJ2-2; no firm D call. The CDR3 is 14 amino acids. Germline V gene sequence: CDR1 SEHNR, CDR2 FQNEAQ (reference sequence). The V gene lost 1 base and the J gene lost 1 base, with 4 bases spanning the gap. The CDR3 region is CASSLVQNTGELFL. As DNA, the CDR3 is TGTGCCAGCAGCTTAGTCCAGAACACCGGGGAGCTGTTTCTT.

This clonotype has at least ten counts. A junction end diverges from the germline sequence, so it may reflect a read error. The rearrangement joins TRBV4-1 to TRBJ2-7; D is undetermined. Germline V CDR1 and CDR2: MGHRA, YSYEKL. CDR3 length: 13 residues. For the CDR3, the DNA is TGCGCCAGCAGCCAAGATCGGAGCCGGACGCTTCACTTC. It codes for CASSQDRSRTLHF.

This clonotype occurred many times. The chain links TRBV7-9 to TRBJ2-5; TRBD1 aligns across 8 bases. With V trimmed by 2 bases and J by 2 bases, 4 bases remained unmatched. Germline CDR1 reads SEHNR; CDR2 reads FQNEAQ (reference sequence). The CDR3 has 15 residues. CDR3 sequence (DNA): TGTGCCAGCAGCTTATTGGGGGACAGGCAAGAGACCCAGTACTTC. Encoded protein: CASSLLGDRQETQYF. The full variable domain, completed using reference TRBV7-9 and TRBJ2-5, is DTGVSQNPRHKITKRGQNVTFRCDPISEHNRLYWYRQTLGQGPEFLTYFQNEAQLEKSRLLSDRFSAERPKGSFSTLEIQRTEQGDSAMYLCASSLLGDRQETQYFGPGTRLLVL.

Comments on this clonotype: This may be a read error, as it is one base from a much larger clone. CDR3 loop: CASSFGYDRDHTDAQYF. The CDR3 DNA is TGTGCCAGCAGCTTTGGATATGACAGAGACCATACAGATGCGCAGTATTTT. The chain has TRBV11-3 and TRBJ2-3; TRBD1 is a possible D gene (5 bases). This CDR3 is built from 17 residues. Germline lookup yields CDR1 SGHNT and CDR2 YENEEA. The full variable domain, rest sourced from reference TRBV11-3 and TRBJ2-3, is EAGVVQSPRYKIIEKKQPVAFWCNPISGHNTLYWYLQNLGQGPELLIRYENEEAVDDSQLPKDRFSAERLKGVDSTLKIQPAELGDSAVYLCASSFGYDRDHTDAQYFGPGTRLTVL.

In its sample, this clonotype was seen many times. The chain recombines TRBV13 with TRBJ2-3; D unresolved. The CDR3 is 16 residues long. Germline assignment: CDR1 PRHDT and CDR2 FYEKMQ (reference sequence). The ends were cut back, 2 bases at V and 0 bases at J, with 12 bases in the middle. The CDR3 protein is CASSLKAIGSTDTQYF. The CDR3 DNA reads as TGTGCCAGCAGCTTAAAGGCGATAGGGAGCACAGATACGCAGTATTTT.

With respect to this clonotype: This clone may be a read error of a much larger clone one base away. J is TRBJ1-1 and V is TRBV7-9; maybe TRBD1 (6 bases). The CDR3 runs to 15 residues. V was clipped by 4 bases and J by 1 base, with 13 bases between them. Germline V gene sequence: CDR1 SEHNR, CDR2 FQNEAQ (reference sequence). The CDR3, as DNA: TGTGCCAGCAGCTCATCGGACAGACCGAACACTGAAGCTTTCTTT. Its protein is CASSSSDRPNTEAFF.

J is TRBJ2-1 and V is TRBV10-1; 8 nucleotides match TRBD2. Per germline, CDR1 WNHNN and CDR2 SYGVQD (reference sequence). V dropped 11 bases and J dropped 0; count of bases not matched to a gene: 18. There are 18 residues in the CDR3. The CDR3 here is CARGGGGLMLHSYNEQFF. CDR3 nucleotides: TGCGCCCGGGGGGGGGGGGGGCTGATGCTCCACTCCTACAATGAGCAGTTCTTC.

This clonotype was recorded at least ten times. The rearrangement uses TRBV10-2 and TRBJ2-1; TRBD2 matches 8 bases. The germline V gene encodes CDR1 WSHSY and CDR2 SAAADI. The CDR3 is made up of 15 amino acids. After removal of 3 bases from V and 4 bases from J, the junction contained 5 bases not matched to a gene. The DNA of the CDR3 is TGCGCCAGCAGTGACGGGGGGGGCAGGTACAATGAGCAGTTCTTC. Its protein product is CASSDGGGRYNEQFF.

This clonotype appeared many times. The chain links TRBV4-3 to TRBJ2-2; possible D gene TRBD1, 6 bases. The CDR3 covers 17 residues. Trimming cost V 0 bases and J 0 bases, with 11 bases left between them. Germline-derived CDR1 and CDR2 are LGHNA and YSLEER. The CDR3 region is CASSQDMGAPNTGELFF. The CDR3 DNA follows: TGCGCCAGCAGCCAAGATATGGGGGCCCCGAACACCGGGGAGCTGTTTTTT.

This clonotype occurred many times. J is TRBJ1-5 and V is TRBV19; weak D call: TRBD1 (6 bases). Germline CDR1 reads LNHDA; CDR2 reads SQIVND (reference sequence). The germline V and J ends were trimmed by 7 bases and 8 bases, with 15 bases remaining between them. The CDR3 loop spans 13 amino acids. Written as DNA, the CDR3 is TGTGCCAGTAAAAGGGGGGGCGCGAAGCCCCAGCATTTT. This gives the protein CASKRGGAKPQHF.

This clonotype occurred many times. The chain carries TRBV19 and TRBJ2-7; 15 positions match TRBD2. V was clipped by 6 bases and J by 3 bases; unmatched bases: 3. This CDR3 has 15 amino acids. Germline CDR1 LNHDA, CDR2 SQIVND (reference sequence). CDR3 DNA sequence: TGTGCCAGTAGACCGGGACTAGCGGGAGGCTACGAGCAGTACTTC. Amino acid sequence: CASRPGLAGGYEQYF.

Comments on this clonotype: Given a much more abundant clone one base away, this may be a read error. The rearrangement joins TRBV29-1 to TRBJ2-1, with TRBD2 identical over 9 bases. The CDR3 is made up of 15 amino acids. Germline V gene lookup returns CDR1 SQVTM and CDR2 ANQGSEA. The CDR3 here is CSVEGLAPRVNEQLF. As DNA, the CDR3 is TGCAGCGTTGAGGGACTAGCTCCAAGGGTAAATGAGCAGCTCTTC.